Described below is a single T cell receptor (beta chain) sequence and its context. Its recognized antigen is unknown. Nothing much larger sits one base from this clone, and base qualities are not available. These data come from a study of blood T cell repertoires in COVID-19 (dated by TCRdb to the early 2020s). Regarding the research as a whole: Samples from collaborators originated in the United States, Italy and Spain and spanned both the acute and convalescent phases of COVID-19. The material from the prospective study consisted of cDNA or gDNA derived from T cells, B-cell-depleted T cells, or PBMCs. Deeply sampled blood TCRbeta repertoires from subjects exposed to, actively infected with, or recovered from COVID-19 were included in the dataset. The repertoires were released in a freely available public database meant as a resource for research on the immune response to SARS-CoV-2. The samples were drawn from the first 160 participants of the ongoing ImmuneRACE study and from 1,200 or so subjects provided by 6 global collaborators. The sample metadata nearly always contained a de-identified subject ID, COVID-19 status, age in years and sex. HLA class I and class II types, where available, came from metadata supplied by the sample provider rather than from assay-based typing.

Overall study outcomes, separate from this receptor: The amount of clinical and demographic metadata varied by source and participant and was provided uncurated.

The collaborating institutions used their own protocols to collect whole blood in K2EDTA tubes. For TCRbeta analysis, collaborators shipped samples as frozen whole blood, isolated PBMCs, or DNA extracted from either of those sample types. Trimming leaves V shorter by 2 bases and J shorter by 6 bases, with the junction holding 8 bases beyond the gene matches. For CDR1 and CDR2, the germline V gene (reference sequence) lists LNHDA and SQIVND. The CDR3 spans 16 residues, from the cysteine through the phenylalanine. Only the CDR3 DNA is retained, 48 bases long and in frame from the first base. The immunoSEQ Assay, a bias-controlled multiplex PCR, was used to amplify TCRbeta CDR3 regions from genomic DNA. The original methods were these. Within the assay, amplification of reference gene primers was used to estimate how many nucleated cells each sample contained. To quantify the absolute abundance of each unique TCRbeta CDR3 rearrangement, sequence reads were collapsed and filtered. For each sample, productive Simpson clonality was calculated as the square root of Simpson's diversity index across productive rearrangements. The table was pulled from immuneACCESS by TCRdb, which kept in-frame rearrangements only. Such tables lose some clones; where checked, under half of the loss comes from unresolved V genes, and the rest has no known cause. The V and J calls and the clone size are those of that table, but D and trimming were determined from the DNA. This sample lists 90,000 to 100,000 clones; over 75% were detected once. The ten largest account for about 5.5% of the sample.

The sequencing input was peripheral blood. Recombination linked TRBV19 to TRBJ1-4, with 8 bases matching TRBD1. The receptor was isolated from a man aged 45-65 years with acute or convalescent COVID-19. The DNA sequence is TGTGCCAGTAGTATAATGCGGCAGGGACAGGATGAAAAACTGTTTTTT. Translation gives CASSIMRQGQDEKLFF.